This T cell receptor beta chain was recovered during a study of T-cell memory formation after mild COVID-19. Via MiXCR, TCRdb re-called the 5' RACE reads, giving one row per CDR3 protein. This sample has approximately 98,000 distinct CDR3 sequences, with about 18% found just once. Germline V CDR1 and CDR2: MGHDK, SYGVNS. V was shortened by 8 bases and J by 10 bases, with 14 bases between the two germline ends. CDR3 length: 11 amino acids. The chain employs TRBV25-1 and TRBJ2-5; possibly TRBD1 for D (5 bases). The origin of this receptor is a man aged 18 to 35 who had mild COVID-19 (a few samples of this study predate the infection). Cell type and time point are not known. Sequenced material: PBMCs or a T cell subset sorted from them (not recorded which). CDR3 amino acids: CASVGHQHQYF. The CDR3 nucleotides are TGTGCCAGCGTGGGGCACCAACACCAGTACTTC.